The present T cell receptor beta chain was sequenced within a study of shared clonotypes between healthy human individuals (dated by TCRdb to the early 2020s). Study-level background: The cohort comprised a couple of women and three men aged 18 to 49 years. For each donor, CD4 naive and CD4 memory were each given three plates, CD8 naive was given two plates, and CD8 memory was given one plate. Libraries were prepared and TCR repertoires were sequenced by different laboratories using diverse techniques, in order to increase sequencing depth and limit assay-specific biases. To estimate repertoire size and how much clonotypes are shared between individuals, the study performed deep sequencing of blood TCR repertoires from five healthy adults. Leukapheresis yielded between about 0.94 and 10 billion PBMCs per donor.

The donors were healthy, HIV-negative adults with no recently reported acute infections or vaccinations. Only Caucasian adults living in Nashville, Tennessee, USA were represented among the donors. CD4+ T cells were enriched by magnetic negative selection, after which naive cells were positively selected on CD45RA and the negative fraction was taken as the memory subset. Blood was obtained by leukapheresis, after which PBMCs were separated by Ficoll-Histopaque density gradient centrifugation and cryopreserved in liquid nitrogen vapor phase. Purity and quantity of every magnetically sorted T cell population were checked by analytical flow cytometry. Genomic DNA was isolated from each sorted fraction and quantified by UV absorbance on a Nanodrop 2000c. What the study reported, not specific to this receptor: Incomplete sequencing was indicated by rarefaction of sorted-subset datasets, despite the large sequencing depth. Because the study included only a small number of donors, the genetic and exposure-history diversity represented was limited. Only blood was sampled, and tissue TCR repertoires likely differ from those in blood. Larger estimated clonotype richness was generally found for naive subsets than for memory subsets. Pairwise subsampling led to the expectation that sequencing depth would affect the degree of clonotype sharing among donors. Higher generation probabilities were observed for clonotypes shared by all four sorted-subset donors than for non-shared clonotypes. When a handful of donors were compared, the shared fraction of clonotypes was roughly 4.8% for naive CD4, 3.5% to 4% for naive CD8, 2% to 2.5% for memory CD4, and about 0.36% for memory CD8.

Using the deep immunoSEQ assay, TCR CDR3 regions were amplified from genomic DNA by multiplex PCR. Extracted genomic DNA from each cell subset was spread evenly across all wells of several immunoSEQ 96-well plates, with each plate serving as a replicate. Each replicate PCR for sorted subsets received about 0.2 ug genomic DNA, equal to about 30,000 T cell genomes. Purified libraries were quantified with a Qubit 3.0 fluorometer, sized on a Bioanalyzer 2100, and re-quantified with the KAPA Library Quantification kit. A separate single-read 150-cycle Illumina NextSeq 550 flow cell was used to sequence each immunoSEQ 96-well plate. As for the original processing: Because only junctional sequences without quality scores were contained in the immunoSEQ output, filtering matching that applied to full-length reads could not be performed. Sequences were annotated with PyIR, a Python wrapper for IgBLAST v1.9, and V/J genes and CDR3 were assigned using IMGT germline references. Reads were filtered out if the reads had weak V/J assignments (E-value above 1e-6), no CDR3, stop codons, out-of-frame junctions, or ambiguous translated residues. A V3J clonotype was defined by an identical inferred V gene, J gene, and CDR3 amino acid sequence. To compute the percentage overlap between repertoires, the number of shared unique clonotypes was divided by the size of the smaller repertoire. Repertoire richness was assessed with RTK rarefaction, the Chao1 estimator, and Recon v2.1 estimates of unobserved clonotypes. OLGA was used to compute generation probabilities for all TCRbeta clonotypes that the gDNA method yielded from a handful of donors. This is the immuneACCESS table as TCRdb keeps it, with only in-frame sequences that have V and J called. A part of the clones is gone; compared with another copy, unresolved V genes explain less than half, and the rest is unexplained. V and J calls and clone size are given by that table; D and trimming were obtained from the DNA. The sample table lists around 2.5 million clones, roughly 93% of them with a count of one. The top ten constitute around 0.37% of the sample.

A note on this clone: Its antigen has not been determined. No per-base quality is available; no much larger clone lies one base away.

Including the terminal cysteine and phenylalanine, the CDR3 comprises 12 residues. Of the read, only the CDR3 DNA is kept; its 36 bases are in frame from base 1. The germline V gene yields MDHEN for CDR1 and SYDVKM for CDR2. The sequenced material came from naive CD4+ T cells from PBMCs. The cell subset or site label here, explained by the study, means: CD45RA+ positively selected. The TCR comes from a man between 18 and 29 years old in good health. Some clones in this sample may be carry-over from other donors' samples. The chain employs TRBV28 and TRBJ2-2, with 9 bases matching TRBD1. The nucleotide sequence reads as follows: TGTGTGACAGGGGGGAACACCGGGGAGCTGTTTTTT. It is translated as CVTGGNTGELFF.